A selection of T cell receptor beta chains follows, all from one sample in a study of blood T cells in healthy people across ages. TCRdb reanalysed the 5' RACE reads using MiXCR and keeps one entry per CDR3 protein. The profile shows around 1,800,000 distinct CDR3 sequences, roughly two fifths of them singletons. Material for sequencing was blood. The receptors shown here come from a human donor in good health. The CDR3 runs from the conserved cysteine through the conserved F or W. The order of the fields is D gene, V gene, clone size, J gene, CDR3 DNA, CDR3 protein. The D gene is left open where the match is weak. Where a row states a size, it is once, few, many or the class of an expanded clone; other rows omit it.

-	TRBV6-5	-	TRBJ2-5	TGTGCCAGCAGTTATAGGACTATCTCGGGCCCGACACAAGAGACCCAGTACTTC	CASSYRTISGPTQETQYF
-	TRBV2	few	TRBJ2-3	TGTGCCAGGGTGGGGGGAACGAGCACAGATACGCAGTATTTT	CARVGGTSTDTQYF
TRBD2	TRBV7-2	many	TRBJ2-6	TGTGCCAGCAGCCCTAGCGGGGGCCCATCTGGGGCCAACGTCCTGACTTTC	CASSPSGGPSGANVLTF
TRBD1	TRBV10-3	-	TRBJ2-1	TGTGCCATCAGCCGGGACAGGGAGTACAATGAGCAGTTCTTC	CAISRDREYNEQFF
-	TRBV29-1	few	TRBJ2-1	TGCAGCGTCGGAGCGGATACCTACAATGAGCAGTTCTTC	CSVGADTYNEQFF
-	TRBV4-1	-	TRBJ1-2	TGCGCCAGCAGCCAAGATAGGCAGGGGAGCTCCTACACCTTC	CASSQDRQGSSYTF
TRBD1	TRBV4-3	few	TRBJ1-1	TGCGCCAGCAGCCAAGGACCCCAGACAGGGTGGAGCACTGAAGCTTTCTTT	CASSQGPQTGWSTEAFF
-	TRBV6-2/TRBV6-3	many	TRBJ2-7	TGCGCCAGCAGCTACGGACAGACCTACGAGCAGTACTTC	CASSYGQTYEQYF
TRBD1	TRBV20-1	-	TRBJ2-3	TGCAGTGCTAGGCGATGGACAGGGGGCGGCACAGATGCGCAGTATTTT	CSARRWTGGGTDAQYF
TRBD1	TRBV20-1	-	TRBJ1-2	TGCAGTGCTAGGGACCCAGGTGCAGGGGGCGCTGGCTATGGCTACACCTTC	CSARDPGAGGAGYGYTF
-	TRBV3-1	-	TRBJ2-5	TGTGCCAGCAGCCAACTCGTAACGGAGGAGACCCAGTACTTC	CASSQLVTEETQYF
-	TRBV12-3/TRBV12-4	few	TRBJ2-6	TGTGCCAGCAGTCCCGTCGGGGCCAACGTCCTGACTTTC	CASSPVGANVLTF
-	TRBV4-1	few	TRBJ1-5	TGCGCCAGCAGCCAAGTCCTCTCAAATCAGCCCCAGCATTTT	CASSQVLSNQPQHF
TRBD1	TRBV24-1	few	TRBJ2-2	TGTGCCACCAGTGACACCCGGACAGGGGGCACCGGGGAGCTGTTTTTT	CATSDTRTGGTGELFF
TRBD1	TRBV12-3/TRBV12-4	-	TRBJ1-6	TGTGCCAGCAGCTCCCTCAGACAGGGCCCCTATAATTCACCCCTCCACTTT	CASSSLRQGPYNSPLHF
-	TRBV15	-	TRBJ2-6	TGTGCCACCAGCAGAGGACGGGGCTCTGGGGCCAACGTCCGGACTTTC	CATSRGRGSGANVRTF
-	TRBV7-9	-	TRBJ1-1	TGTGCCAGCAGCTTACAGGGGACGAGCACTGAAGCTTTCTTT	CASSLQGTSTEAFF
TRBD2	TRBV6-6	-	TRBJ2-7	TGTGCCGGCAGTTACTATAGCGGCGGGGGGCTCTCCTACGAGCAGTACTTC	CAGSYYSGGGLSYEQYF
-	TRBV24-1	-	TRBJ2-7	TGTGCCACCAGTGATTGGACGGACCCCTACGAGCAGTACTTC	CATSDWTDPYEQYF
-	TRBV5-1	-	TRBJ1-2	TGCGCCAGCAGCTTGGGAGGCGGGGAAAGGGGCTACACCTTC	CASSLGGGERGYTF
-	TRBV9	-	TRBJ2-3	TGTGCCAGCAGCCGTGGGGGGCCCCACACAGATACGCAGTATTTT	CASSRGGPHTDTQYF
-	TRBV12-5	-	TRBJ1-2	TGTGCTAGTGGCTACGGCCTGAACTATGGCTACACCTTC	CASGYGLNYGYTF
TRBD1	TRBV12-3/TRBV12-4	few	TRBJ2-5	TGTGCCAGCAGTATGACAGGGTTGGAGACCCAGTACTTC	CASSMTGLETQYF
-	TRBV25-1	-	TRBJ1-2	TGTGCCAGCTTCGGAAACCGATCCGCAGGGGAGGGCTACTATGGCTACACCTTC	CASFGNRSAGEGYYGYTF
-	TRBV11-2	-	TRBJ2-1	TGTGCCAGCAGCTCATCCTATAGGGCGGGACCCTTACGGGGTGAGCAGTTCTTC	CASSSSYRAGPLRGEQFF
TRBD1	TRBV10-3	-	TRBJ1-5	TGTGCCATCAGCCAGACAGGGGATAGCAATCAGCCCCAGCATTTT	CAISQTGDSNQPQHF
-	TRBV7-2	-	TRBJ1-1	TGTGCCAGCAGTCCTGGGCGGAGGTTAGTGAAGTCGAACACTGAAGCTTTCTTT	CASSPGRRLVKSNTEAFF
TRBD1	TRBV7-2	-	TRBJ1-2	TGTGCCAGCAGCTCCGTGACAGGGAAGCGGCCCCCTAACTATGGCTACACCTTC	CASSSVTGKRPPNYGYTF
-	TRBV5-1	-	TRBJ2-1	TGCGCCAGCAGCTGGGAGTCTTGGGGTTATGAGCAGTTCTTC	CASSWESWGYEQFF
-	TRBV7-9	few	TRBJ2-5	TGTGCCAGCTCGCGGGACTCGGAGACCCAGTACTTC	CASSRDSETQYF
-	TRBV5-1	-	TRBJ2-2	TGCGCCAGCAGCCCATACAGGGCTAACGGGGAGCTGTTTTTT	CASSPYRANGELFF
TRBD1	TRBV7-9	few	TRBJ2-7	TGTGCCACCGGACTACGGGACAGGGGCTACGAGCAGTACTTC	CATGLRDRGYEQYF
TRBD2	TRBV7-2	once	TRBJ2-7	TGTGCCAGCAGCCCTAGGGGACTAGCGGCGACCTACGAGCAGTACTTC	CASSPRGLAATYEQYF
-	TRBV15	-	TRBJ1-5	TGTGCCACCAGCGGGGGGCCTACAGGGTTGATTCAGCCCCAGCATTTT	CATSGGPTGLIQPQHF
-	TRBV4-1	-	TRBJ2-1	TGCGCCAGCAGCCGGGAAGTCGGACCATACAATGAGCAGTTCTTC	CASSREVGPYNEQFF
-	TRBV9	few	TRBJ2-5	TGTGCCAGCAGCGTAGCGACAGCTGAAGAGACCCAGTACTTC	CASSVATAEETQYF
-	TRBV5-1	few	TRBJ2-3	TGCGCCAGCAGCTTGTCTTGGGATGGAGATACGCAGTATTTT	CASSLSWDGDTQYF
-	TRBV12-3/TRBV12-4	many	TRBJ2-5	TGTGCCAGCAGTTTAGTGGGGCTTGAGACCCAGTACTTC	CASSLVGLETQYF
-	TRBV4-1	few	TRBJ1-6	TGCGCCAGCAGCCAAGTCACAGGGAGGACACCCCTCCACTTT	CASSQVTGRTPLHF
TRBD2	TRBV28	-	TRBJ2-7	TGTGCCAGCAGACCCTGGGCAGGGAGGGGCTACGAGCAGTACTTC	CASRPWAGRGYEQYF
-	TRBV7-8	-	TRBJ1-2	TGTGCCAGCAGCTTAGAGGGGGACGGTCCCGGTGGCTACACCTTC	CASSLEGDGPGGYTF
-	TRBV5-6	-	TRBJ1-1	TGTGCCAGCAGCCTGCGGGGGAGACTTGAAGCTTTCTTT	CASSLRGRLEAFF
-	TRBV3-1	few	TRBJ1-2	TGTGCCAGCAGCCAAGATCAGGGGCGCGCGTATGGCTACACCTTC	CASSQDQGRAYGYTF
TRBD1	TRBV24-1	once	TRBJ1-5	TGTGTCACCAGTGGACAGGGTCGGCAGCCCCAGCATTTT	CVTSGQGRQPQHF
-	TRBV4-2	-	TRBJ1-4	TGTGCCAGCAGCCAAGATTTCGTCCAAGACGGGCGGGGAAAACTGTTTTTT	CASSQDFVQDGRGKLFF
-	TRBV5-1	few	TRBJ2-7	TGCGCCAGCAGCTTGATTCCACAGGGAGCCTACGAGCAGTACTTC	CASSLIPQGAYEQYF
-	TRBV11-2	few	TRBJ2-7	TGTGCCAGCAGCTTAGATCGCCCGGGAAGGGACGAGCAGTACTTC	CASSLDRPGRDEQYF
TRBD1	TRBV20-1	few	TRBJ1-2	TGCAGTGCTATCTCCAGGGACAGGGGAAACTATGGCTACACCTTC	CSAISRDRGNYGYTF
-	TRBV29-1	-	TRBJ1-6	TGCAGTGCTATTTTACAGCAGTCTAATTCACCCCTCCACTTT	CSAILQQSNSPLHF
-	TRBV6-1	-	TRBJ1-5	TGTGCCAGCACCGGGGTGAAGCCCAATCAGCCCCAGCATTTT	CASTGVKPNQPQHF
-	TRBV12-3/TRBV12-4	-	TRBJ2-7	TGTGCCCGCAGTTTCCCCCCACAGGCGCAGTACTTC	CARSFPPQAQYF
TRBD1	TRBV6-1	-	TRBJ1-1	TGTGCCAGCAGTCTGGACAGGGGGCTTGCTGTGAACACTGAAGCTTTCTTT	CASSLDRGLAVNTEAFF